These 22 T cell receptor beta chains share one sample of origin, sequenced in a study of blood T cell repertoires in COVID-19. Data came from immunoSEQ multiplex PCR; TCRdb stores just in-frame clones and leaves some out. The sample contains about 190,000 clones, under 90% of which appear only once. Sequenced material: peripheral blood. The receptors stem from a man in his forties with acute or convalescent COVID-19.

This clone was counted between two and nine times. The chain couples TRBV4-3 to TRBJ1-4; 9 bases map to TRBD1. V gave up 3 bases and J gave up 7 bases; unmatched junction bases: 9. The CDR3 loop spans 16 amino acids. Germline CDR1 reads LGHNA; CDR2 reads YSLEER. CDR3: CASSQRQGVFGEKLFF. CDR3 nucleotide sequence: TGCGCCAGCAGCCAGAGACAGGGGGTGTTCGGTGAAAAACTGTTTTTT.

The chain combines TRBV6-5 with TRBJ1-2; 7 nucleotides agree with TRBD1. V shed 5 bases and J 3 bases; nucleotides not matched to a gene: 3. Germline V gives CDR1 MNHEY, CDR2 SVGAGI. This CDR3 is 13 amino acids long. The CDR3 is CASSRDSHYGYTF. The CDR3 coding sequence is TGTGCCAGCAGTCGGGACAGCCACTATGGCTACACCTTC.

The chain couples TRBV6-5 to TRBJ2-5; perhaps TRBD2 as D (6 bases). The V gene lost 2 bases and the J gene lost 5 bases, with 9 bases spanning the gap. Per the germline V gene, CDR1 is MNHEY and CDR2 is SVGAGI. The CDR3 spans 13 residues. CDR3 loop: CASSYPGVETQYF. Here the CDR3 DNA reads TGTGCCAGCAGTTACCCGGGAGTGGAGACCCAGTACTTC.

The rearrangement links TRBV30 to TRBJ1-1; the D gene is possibly TRBD1 (6 bases). CDR3 length equals 14 residues. Germline V gene sequence: CDR1 GTSNPN, CDR2 SVGIG (reference sequence). V was cut by 4 bases and J by 4 bases, with 16 bases left in between. CDR3 sequence (DNA): TGTGCCTGGACTACTTACAGGGTGCGCACTGAAGCTTTCTTT. The encoded protein is CAWTTYRVRTEAFF.

V is TRBV20-1 and J is TRBJ2-5; 9 bases fit TRBD2. V lost 3 bases to trimming and J lost 3 bases; unmatched junction nucleotides: 8. Germline CDR1 DFQATT, CDR2 SNEGSKA (reference sequence). The CDR3 covers 15 residues. The CDR3 is CSASPLAGIKETQYF. The CDR3 DNA reads TGCAGTGCTAGTCCTCTAGCGGGGATCAAAGAGACCCAGTACTTC.

The chain carries TRBV5-6 and TRBJ2-6, with 7 bases aligning to TRBD1. The trim removed 6 bases at V and 0 bases at J, leaving 9 bases unmatched. Germline CDR1 is SGHDT and CDR2 is YYEEEE. The CDR3 runs to 17 residues. In DNA form, the CDR3 reads TGTGCCAGCAACGACAGGGCGACTGCCTCTGGGGCCAACGTCCTGACTTTC. It encodes CASNDRATASGANVLTF.

This chain connects TRBV7-2 to TRBJ2-5; D not certain. Per the germline V gene, CDR1 is SGHTA and CDR2 is FQGNSA. CDR3 length: 13 residues. With 5 bases removed from V and 5 bases from J, the gap between germline ends came to 12 bases. CDR3 sequence: CASSVQDGETQYF. The CDR3 nucleotides are TGTGCCAGCAGCGTACAAGACGGGGAGACCCAGTACTTC.

The chain recombines TRBV5-6 with TRBJ2-1; 9 nucleotides agree with TRBD1. J was trimmed by 5 bases and V by 4 bases; bases with no gene match: 7. CDR1 SGHDT and CDR2 YYEEEE come from the germline V gene. The CDR3 runs 15 residues. The CDR3 DNA follows: TGTGCCAGCAGCGCATATGGGACAGGGAACAATGAGCAGTTCTTC. Translation gives CASSAYGTGNNEQFF.

The chain recombines TRBV28 with TRBJ2-3; D remains ambiguous. V was pared by 1 base and J by 6 bases, with 5 bases between. From germline, CDR1 is MDHEN and CDR2 SYDVKM. The CDR3 covers 12 residues. CDR3 sequence: CASSLLEDTQYF. CDR3 in DNA: TGTGCCAGCAGTTTATTAGAGGATACGCAGTATTTT.

This chain uses TRBV9 with TRBJ2-2; 8 positions match TRBD1. This CDR3 spans 16 amino acids. Germline CDR1 reads SGDLS; CDR2 reads YYNGEE. With 0 bases clipped from V and 7 bases from J, the junction kept 8 bases outside the gene matches. CDR3 in amino acids: CASSVAPDRGRGELFF. The CDR3 nucleotides read TGTGCCAGCAGCGTAGCCCCTGACAGGGGTCGCGGGGAGCTGTTTTTT.

The chain links TRBV2 to TRBJ2-7, with TRBD1 matching over 8 bases. Germline-derived CDR1 and CDR2 are SNHLY and FYNNEI. V gave up 5 bases and J gave up 3 bases; unmatched junction bases: 3. The CDR3 extends over 13 amino acids. CDR3 DNA: TGTGCCAGCAGTCAGGGGGCGGACTACGAGCAGTACTTC. Its translation is CASSQGADYEQYF.

V usage is TRBV10-3 and J usage is TRBJ2-7; 7 bases map to TRBD1. There are 13 residues in the CDR3. Germline V gene lookup returns CDR1 ENHRY and CDR2 SYGVKD. V gave up 6 bases and J gave up 0 bases; unmatched junction bases: 2. DNA for the CDR3: TGTGCCATCAGGGGACAGCCCTCCTACGAGCAGTACTTC. This sequence encodes CAIRGQPSYEQYF.

The chain carries TRBV11-3 and TRBJ2-7; D ambiguous. The CDR3 consists of 13 residues. CDR1 and CDR2 from the germline V gene are SGHNT and YENEEA. Trimming took off 5 bases at V and 2 bases at J, with 10 bases between the two ends. The CDR3 coding sequence is TGTGCCAGCAGCCCCGGAGCCACCTACGAGCAGTACTTC. This codes for CASSPGATYEQYF.

The chain couples TRBV5-4 to TRBJ1-1, with 10 bases that match TRBD1. This CDR3 has 15 amino acids. CDR1 is SGHNT and CDR2 is YYREEE in the germline V gene (reference sequence). J was trimmed by 1 base and V by 4 bases; bases with no gene match: 4. The CDR3 DNA sequence: TGTGCCAGCAGCCCCGGGACAGGGGCGAACACTGAAGCTTTCTTT. It codes for CASSPGTGANTEAFF.

The rearrangement links TRBV5-1 to TRBJ2-2; D is possibly TRBD1 (5 bases). The CDR3 spans 14 residues. Germline-derived CDR1 and CDR2 are SGHRS and YFSETQ. The V gene lost 4 bases and the J gene lost 4 bases, with 11 bases spanning the gap. The CDR3 nucleotides read TGCGCCAGCAGCGGACAAAGCATCACCGGGGAGCTGTTTTTT. Encoded protein: CASSGQSITGELFF.

This sequence joins TRBV3-1 (or the pseudogene TRBV3-2) and TRBJ2-1, with TRBD1 matching over 8 bases. There are 13 residues in the CDR3. Germline-derived CDR1 and CDR2 are LGHDT and YNNKEL (reference sequence). The junction had 9 bases not matched to a gene; V was cut back by 4 bases and J by 13 bases. The CDR3 bases are TGTGCCAGCAGCCTCACTTTACAGGGGGTACAGTTCTTC. Translation gives CASSLTLQGVQFF.

The chain uses TRBV20-1 and TRBJ2-7; D is unresolved. The V end lost 6 bases, the J end lost 2 bases, and 8 bases lay between the germline ends. Germline CDR1 DFQATT, CDR2 SNEGSKA (reference sequence). CDR3 length: 11 amino acids. CDR3 in amino acids: CSAATPYEQYF. In nucleotides, the CDR3 is TGCAGTGCCGCTACCCCCTACGAGCAGTACTTC.

The rearrangement uses TRBV6-6 and TRBJ1-3, with D maybe TRBD1 (6 bases). The CDR3 runs to 17 residues. Per germline, CDR1 MNHNY and CDR2 SVGAGI (reference sequence). V lost 5 bases and J 0 bases, leaving 17 bases between the germline ends. CDR3 residues: CASSPSGTPYSGNTIYF. The CDR3 DNA sequence: TGTGCCAGCAGTCCATCCGGGACACCATACTCTGGAAACACCATATATTTT.

The chain employs TRBV11-2 and TRBJ1-2, with 10 bases matching TRBD1. Germline CDR1 is SGHAT and CDR2 is FQNNGV. There are 14 residues in the CDR3. The J segment lost 5 bases and the V segment lost 4 bases, leaving 4 bases of the junction unmatched. The CDR3 sequence: CASSYRTGGYGYTF. The DNA of the CDR3 is TGTGCCAGCAGCTACCGGACAGGGGGGTATGGCTACACCTTC.

The CDR3 sequence: CASSLGDVQGLYGYTF. For the CDR3, the DNA is TGTGCCAGCAGCTTGGGGGATGTACAGGGGCTCTATGGCTACACCTTC. The V call is TRBV5-6, the J call TRBJ1-2, with TRBD1 matching over 7 bases. Trimming took 0 bases from V and 4 from J; bases not matched to a gene: 9. Germline CDR1 is SGHDT and CDR2 is YYEEEE. The CDR3 consists of 16 residues.

This chain uses TRBV2 with TRBJ1-2, with D tentatively TRBD1 (5 bases). The CDR3 totals 12 residues. The ends were cut back, 10 bases at V and 5 bases at J, with 14 bases in the middle. Germline V gene sequence: CDR1 SNHLY, CDR2 FYNNEI. The chain's CDR3 is CATTAGLYGYTF. In DNA form, the CDR3 reads TGTGCCACCACAGCGGGGCTGTATGGCTACACCTTC.

The V and J genes are TRBV12-5 and TRBJ1-2; D perhaps matches TRBD1 (5 bases). Deletions cut 5 bases from V and 4 bases from J, with 11 bases between. The CDR3 length is 13 residues. CDR1 is LGHNT, CDR2 FRNRAP, per germline. The DNA for the CDR3 is TGTGCTAGTGGTCGGGACTTACGCTATGGCTACACCTTC. Translated, it gives CASGRDLRYGYTF.